This passage covers 9 T cell receptor beta chains from one sample sequenced in a study of CD8+ T cells in alopecia areata. RNA extraction was followed by reverse transcription into cDNA, which acted as the sequencing template. This table comes from immunoSEQ multiplex PCR, and its TCRdb copy is limited to in-frame clones, with some not included. Of about 110,000 clones in the sample, around 59% were seen once. Sequencing input: CD8+ T cells sorted from blood. The receptor source for this set is a human donor in good health.

This chain joins TRBV28 and TRBJ2-7; D is possibly TRBD1 (6 bases). In germline, CDR1 is MDHEN, CDR2 SYDVKM. The V end was cut by 3 bases, the J end by 3 bases, with 12 bases between. The CDR3 extends over 14 amino acids. The CDR3 DNA follows: TGTGCCAGCAGTTTCAGGGGCAGCTTCTACGAGCAGTACTTC. Translating gives CASSFRGSFYEQYF.

J is TRBJ1-5 and V is TRBV5-6; D call uncertain. The V and J ends lost 2 bases and 1 base respectively, with 7 bases between them. This CDR3 has 14 residues. Germline CDR1 reads SGHDT; CDR2 reads YYEEEE. The CDR3 nucleotides are TGTGCCAGCAGCTTTGGTTCAAGCAATCAGCCCCAGCATTTT. Translating gives CASSFGSSNQPQHF.

The chain recombines TRBV13 with TRBJ2-2; tentative D call: TRBD2 (6 bases). Germline V gives CDR1 PRHDT, CDR2 FYEKMQ (reference sequence). The V end was cut by 2 bases, the J end by 5 bases, with 6 bases between. The CDR3 is 13 residues long. The CDR3 region is CASSLLATGELFF. As DNA, the CDR3 is TGTGCCAGCAGCTTACTAGCGACCGGGGAGCTGTTTTTT.

The chain joins TRBV18 to TRBJ1-1; tentative D call: TRBD1 (5 bases). The CDR3 runs 15 residues. Germline lookup yields CDR1 KGHSH and CDR2 LQKENI. V was cut by 4 bases and J by 4 bases, with 16 bases left in between. CDR3 sequence: CASSLAASGGTEAFF. The CDR3 region has the DNA TGTGCCAGCTCACTTGCGGCCTCGGGGGGCACTGAAGCTTTCTTT.

This clone was seen only a few times. This chain links TRBV6-5 with TRBJ2-7; TRBD1 matches at 8 bases. The germline V gene has CDR1 MNHEY and CDR2 SVGAGI. This CDR3 is 13 amino acids long. V was pared by 6 bases and J by 7 bases, with 8 bases of the junction left unmatched. Here the CDR3 reads CASSSTGAGEQYF. Here the CDR3 DNA reads TGTGCCAGCAGCTCGACAGGGGCAGGGGAGCAGTACTTC.

The rearrangement uses TRBV7-8 and TRBJ2-7; the match to TRBD1 covers 8 bases. V shed 5 bases, J shed 4 bases, and the junction held 7 bases outside the gene matches. This CDR3 is built from 14 residues. Germline V gene data show CDR1 as SGHVS and CDR2 as FQNEAQ. CDR3: CASSAGTGEYEQYF. CDR3 in DNA: TGTGCCAGCAGCGCCGGGACAGGAGAGTACGAGCAGTACTTC.

The chain has TRBV9 and TRBJ2-7; D is unclear. The V gene lost 0 bases and the J gene lost 3 bases, with 10 bases spanning the gap. Germline values: CDR1 SGDLS, CDR2 YYNGEE. The CDR3 spans 14 residues. The CDR3 DNA reads as TGTGCCAGCAGCGTAGACCAGACTTTCTACGAGCAGTACTTC. This gives the protein CASSVDQTFYEQYF.

The rearrangement joins TRBV28 to TRBJ2-7, with 8 bases aligning to TRBD2. After removal of 6 bases from V and 2 bases from J, the junction contained 9 bases not matched to a gene. The germline gives CDR1 MDHEN, CDR2 SYDVKM. The CDR3 length is 15 residues. The DNA for the CDR3 is TGTGCCAGCAGCCCAACCCCGGGAGGGGCCTACGAGCAGTACTTC. Translation gives CASSPTPGGAYEQYF.

The table lists this clone with a few counts. This sequence joins TRBV5-1 and TRBJ1-1, with D tentatively TRBD1 (5 bases). The CDR3 totals 16 residues. V was trimmed by 3 bases and J by 0 bases, leaving 15 bases between them. Per germline, CDR1 SGHRS and CDR2 YFSETQ. DNA for the CDR3: TGCGCCAGCAGCTCCGGAAGGGGACCGATGAACACTGAAGCTTTCTTT. Translated, it gives CASSSGRGPMNTEAFF.